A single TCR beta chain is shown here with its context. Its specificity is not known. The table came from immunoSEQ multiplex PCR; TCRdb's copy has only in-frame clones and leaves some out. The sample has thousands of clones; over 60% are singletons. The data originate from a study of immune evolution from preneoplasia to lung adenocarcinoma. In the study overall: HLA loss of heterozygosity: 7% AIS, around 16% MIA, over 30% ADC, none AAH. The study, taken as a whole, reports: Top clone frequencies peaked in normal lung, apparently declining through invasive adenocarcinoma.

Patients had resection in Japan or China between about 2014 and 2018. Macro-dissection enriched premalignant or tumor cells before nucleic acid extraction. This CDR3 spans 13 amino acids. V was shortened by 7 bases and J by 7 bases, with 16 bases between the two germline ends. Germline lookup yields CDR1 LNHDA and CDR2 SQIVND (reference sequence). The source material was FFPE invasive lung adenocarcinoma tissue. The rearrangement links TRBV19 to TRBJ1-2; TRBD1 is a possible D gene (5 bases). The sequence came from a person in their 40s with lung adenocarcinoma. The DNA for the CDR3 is TGTGCCAGTACCATTTTAGGAGGGGCTGGCTACACCTTC. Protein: CASTILGGAGYTF.